Presented here are 9 T cell receptor beta chains from one specimen sequenced in a study of T cell clonality in common variable immunodeficiency. Method: immunoSEQ multiplex PCR; TCRdb's copy keeps in-frame clones and lacks some. There are 50,000 or so clones in the sample, none observed a single time. Sample: peripheral blood mononuclear cells. The receptors stem from a person aged 18-69 years in good health.

This clone occurred many times. The read ends 3 residues shy of where the CDR3 ends; the end is completed using the germline J gene. This chain uses TRBV30 with TRBJ1-4; D gene ambiguous. The CDR3 contains 16 residues. Germline-derived CDR1 and CDR2 are GTSNPN and SVGIG (reference sequence). V lost 0 bases and J lost 2, with 13 bases in between. The DNA read from the CDR3 is TGTGCCTGGAGTGTATCCCTTAGTAGCACTAATGAAAAA. It codes for CAWSVSLSSTNEK. The whole CDR3 region reads CAWSVSLSSTNEKLFF.

This clone was observed at least ten times. Read sequence stops 3 residues before the CDR3 end, and the germline J gene provides the missing end. In the same sample, other DNA sequences code for this CDR3. The chain uses TRBV20-1 and TRBJ2-5; perhaps TRBD2 as D (5 bases). Germline V gene lookup returns CDR1 DFQATT and CDR2 SNEGSKA (reference sequence). The CDR3 loop spans 12 amino acids. The CDR3 DNA, read in part, is TGCAGCGCAACTAGGGCGGAAGAGACC. Translated, it gives CSATRAEET. Given in full, the CDR3 is CSATRAEETQYF.

In regard to this clone: The read halts 3 residues ahead of the CDR3 end, with the missing end drawn from the germline J gene. This rearrangement joins TRBV10-2 to TRBJ2-5; 9 nucleotides agree with TRBD2. In germline, CDR1 is WSHSY, CDR2 SAAADI. This CDR3 is built from 16 residues. The junction had 7 bases not matched to a gene; V was cut back by 4 bases and J by 1 base. CDR3 sequence: CASSGFDSGGQETQYF. The CDR3 DNA, read in part, is TGCGCCAGCAGTGGTTTTGATAGCGGGGGCCAAGAGACC.

For this clone: The observed sequence ends 3 residues before the CDR3 terminus, with the missing tail filled in from the germline J gene. This sequence joins TRBV19 and TRBJ2-4; 9 nucleotides line up with TRBD1. The length of the CDR3 is 16 residues. Looked up from germline, CDR1 is LNHDA and CDR2 is SQIVND (reference sequence). CDR3 DNA, as far as it was read: TGTGCCAGTAGTCCCGGGATACAGGGGGCGATCTATGGT. Its protein product is CASSPGIQGAIYG. The entire CDR3 reads CASSPGIQGAIYGQYF.

Concerning this clone: From the germline J gene comes the end of the CDR3, since the read stops 3 residues before it. The rearrangement links TRBV30 to TRBJ1-1; D unclear. This CDR3 contains 13 residues. Trimming pared 3 bases from V and 2 bases from J, leaving 10 bases between. CDR1 and CDR2 (germline): GTSNPN, SVGIG (reference sequence). CDR3 residues: CAWSVQPNTEAFF. The sequenced part of the CDR3 DNA is TGTGCCTGGAGCGTACAGCCTAACACTGAA.

Points on this clone: A far larger clone is off by one base, so a read error is likely. The CDR3 end lies 3 residues beyond the end of the read and is filled in from the germline J gene. V usage is TRBV30 and J usage is TRBJ2-5; possible D gene TRBD2, 5 bases. The germline gives CDR1 GTSNPN, CDR2 SVGIG (reference sequence). The CDR3 runs 14 residues. Partial CDR3 DNA: TGTGCCGGGAGTGGCGAACTGAACCAAGAGACC. It yields the protein CAGSGELNQET. The entire CDR3 protein reads CAGSGELNQETQYF.

This clone has ten or more counts. The read ends 3 residues early relative to the CDR3; the germline J gene fills the gap. The chain couples TRBV6-2 or TRBV6-3 to TRBJ2-7; TRBD2 matches 7 bases. Per germline, CDR1 MNHEY and CDR2 SVGEGT. The CDR3 consists of 14 residues. The ends lost 5 bases at V and 6 bases at J; junction bases unmatched: 10. The part of the CDR3 DNA that was read is TGTGCCAGCAGTGGAGCGGGGCTCATTTCCGAG. This codes for CASSGAGLISE. The full CDR3 sequence reads CASSGAGLISEQYF.

This clone has ten or more counts. The read terminates 3 residues before the CDR3 end, so the remaining end is supplied by the germline J gene. This chain joins TRBV30 and TRBJ2-4, with D perhaps TRBD2 (5 bases). V was trimmed by 0 bases and J by 8 bases, leaving 8 bases between them. Germline-derived CDR1 and CDR2 are GTSNPN and SVGIG (reference sequence). CDR3 length equals 12 residues. CDR3 region: CAWSVGRDIQYF. The sequenced CDR3 bases are TGTGCCTGGAGTGTAGGGCGGGACATT.

This clone was counted many times. The read ends 3 residues early relative to the CDR3; the germline J gene fills the gap. The rearrangement links TRBV5-4 to TRBJ1-2; 11 bases map to TRBD1. Trimming took 4 bases from V and 6 from J; bases not matched to a gene: 5. Per germline, CDR1 SGHNT and CDR2 YYREEE (reference sequence). The CDR3 runs to 14 residues. The CDR3 reads CASSPGQGAHGYTF. The CDR3 bases that were read are TGTGCCAGCAGCCCCGGACAGGGGGCGCATGGC. Full variable domain (outside the CDR3, taken from reference TRBV5-4 and TRBJ1-2): ETGVTQSPTHLIKTRGQQVTLRCSSQSGHNTVSWYQQALGQGPQFIFQYYREEENGRGNFPPRFSGLQFPNYSSELNVNALELDDSALYLCASSPGQGAHGYTFGSGTRLTVV.